The 20 T cell receptor beta chains below were found in one sample sequenced in a study of T-cell reconstitution after alpha-beta-depleted transplantation in children. As it was prepared, the TCRbeta library received unique molecular identifiers. TCRdb re-called the PCR reads through MiXCR, storing one row per CDR3 protein. Among about 610,000 distinct CDR3 sequences listed, about 11% were seen once. Sequences were derived from PBMCs from the stem cell graft donor, sampled from the stem cell graft. The origin of the receptors is a human donor who donated a stem cell graft to a child with acute myeloid leukemia.

This clonotype was counted many times. This chain links TRBV12-3 or TRBV12-4 with TRBJ1-2, with 7 bases identical to TRBD1. V trimming: 8 bases; J trimming: 2 bases; junction bases outside the gene matches: 11. CDR3 length equals 15 residues. In nucleotides, the CDR3 is TGTGCCAGCGGGGGACAGTTTGGGGAGAACTATGGCTACACCTTC. Translated, it gives CASGGQFGENYGYTF.

This clonotype was detected a few times. The V call is TRBV29-1, the J call TRBJ1-3; 7 positions agree with TRBD1. The trim removed 6 bases at V and 4 bases at J, leaving 6 bases unmatched. The CDR3 has 13 residues. Germline values: CDR1 SQVTM, CDR2 ANQGSEA. The CDR3 nucleotides read TGCAGCGTGACTCCGGGACAGGGAAACACCATATATTTT. This codes for CSVTPGQGNTIYF. Using reference TRBV29-1 and TRBJ1-3 for the parts outside the CDR3, the full variable domain is SAVISQKPSRDICQRGTSLTIQCQVDSQVTMMFWYRQQPGQSLTLIATANQGSEATYESGFVIDKFPISRPNLTFSTLTVSNMSPEDSSIYLCSVTPGQGNTIYFGEGSWLTVV.

This clonotype was observed at least ten times. V gene TRBV7-2 combines with J gene TRBJ1-5; D is unclear. Looked up from germline, CDR1 is SGHTA and CDR2 is FQGNSA. The CDR3 length is 13 residues. The ends were cut back, 0 bases at V and 5 bases at J, with 5 bases in the middle. For the CDR3, the DNA is TGTGCCAGCAGCTTAGCGGCCGATCAGCCCCAGCATTTT. Protein: CASSLAADQPQHF.

This clonotype came up a few times. The chain joins TRBV27 to TRBJ1-2, with D possibly matching TRBD1 (6 bases). The V end lost 6 bases, the J end lost 3 bases, and 14 bases lay between the germline ends. Germline CDR1 MNHEY, CDR2 SMNVEV (reference sequence). The CDR3 is made up of 14 amino acids. This CDR3 reads CASSRGGLYYGYTF. The CDR3 DNA is TGTGCCAGCAGCAGAGGGGGTTTATACTATGGCTACACCTTC.

This clonotype was seen many times. This rearrangement joins TRBV9 to TRBJ2-3; the match to TRBD2 covers 7 bases. Germline values: CDR1 SGDLS, CDR2 YYNGEE. The CDR3 sequence is 15 residues long. V lost 2 bases, J lost 5 bases, and 8 bases stayed unmatched. The CDR3 DNA reads TGTGCCAGCAGCGTGAGACTAGCCCCGGAAGATACGCAGTATTTT. Protein product: CASSVRLAPEDTQYF.

The J gene is TRBJ2-3, the V gene TRBV9, with D unclear. V was cut by 0 bases and J by 2 bases, with 10 bases left in between. Germline V gene data show CDR1 as SGDLS and CDR2 as YYNGEE. This CDR3 comprises 15 residues. CDR3 region: CASSVVAALTDTQYF. CDR3 bases: TGTGCCAGCAGCGTAGTGGCGGCCCTCACAGATACGCAGTATTTT.

The sample holds many counts of this clonotype. V usage is TRBV2 and J usage is TRBJ2-1; TRBD2 matches at 9 bases. Germline V gene sequence: CDR1 SNHLY, CDR2 FYNNEI. The CDR3 length is 15 residues. With V trimmed by 7 bases and J by 9 bases, 13 bases remained unmatched. In nucleotides, the CDR3 is TGTGCCAGCAAATTTACGAGTAGCGGGAGTGTTGAGCAGTTCTTC. Translating it yields CASKFTSSGSVEQFF.

In its sample, this clonotype was seen many times. V is TRBV20-1 and J is TRBJ2-7; 7 nucleotides align to TRBD2. This CDR3 region has 15 residues. With V trimmed by 0 bases and J by 0 bases, 5 bases remained unmatched. The germline gives CDR1 DFQATT, CDR2 SNEGSKA (reference sequence). The DNA of the CDR3 is TGCAGTGCTAGAGATCGGGGGACTATCTCCTACGAGCAGTACTTC. It is translated as CSARDRGTISYEQYF.

This clonotype was seen a few times. This chain links TRBV20-1 with TRBJ2-3; 7 bases align to TRBD2. CDR1 DFQATT and CDR2 SNEGSKA come from the germline V gene (reference sequence). V gave up 5 bases and J gave up 1 base; unmatched junction bases: 6. There are 14 residues in the CDR3. The CDR3 loop reads CSAGAGLGTDTQYF. The CDR3 DNA reads as TGCAGTGCTGGAGCGGGACTTGGCACAGATACGCAGTATTTT.

The CDR3 spells CSVAGGSGVEQFF. In DNA form, the CDR3 reads TGCAGCGTTGCGGGGGGCTCCGGGGTTGAGCAGTTCTTC. The chain carries TRBV29-1 and TRBJ2-1; possible D gene TRBD2, 7 bases. The germline V gene encodes CDR1 SQVTM and CDR2 ANQGSEA. The CDR3 loop spans 13 amino acids. The V gene lost 4 bases and the J gene lost 9 bases, with 16 bases spanning the gap.

This chain links TRBV6-2 or TRBV6-3 with TRBJ2-1; D possibly corresponds to TRBD1 (6 bases). Germline-derived CDR1 and CDR2 are MNHEY and SVGEGT. The CDR3 has 18 amino acids. Trimming left V 2 bases short and J 2 bases short, with 19 bases between. In DNA, the CDR3 is TGTGCCAGCAGTTACCCCCATCCGACAGGAACCACCTACAATGAGCAGTTCTTC. Encoded protein: CASSYPHPTGTTYNEQFF.

This clonotype was seen more than once but under ten times. The chain employs TRBV9 and TRBJ1-3, with 7 nucleotides matching TRBD1. Unmatched junction bases numbered 6, after V lost 3 bases and J lost 0 bases. Germline loops: CDR1 SGDLS, CDR2 YYNGEE. The CDR3 contains 16 residues. The CDR3 nucleotides are TGTGCCAGCAGCGCACTCGACAGGGCCTCTGGAAACACCATATATTTT. Translating gives CASSALDRASGNTIYF.

This clonotype was picked up many times. This rearrangement joins TRBV7-9 to TRBJ2-5, with D possibly matching TRBD1 (6 bases). Trimming took off 5 bases at V and 1 base at J, with 11 bases between the two ends. Germline CDR1 SEHNR, CDR2 FQNEAQ (reference sequence). The CDR3 sequence is 14 residues long. CDR3 protein: CASSPWDTQETQYF. The DNA for the CDR3 is TGTGCCAGCAGCCCATGGGACACCCAAGAGACCCAGTACTTC.

J is TRBJ1-1 and V is TRBV20-1; D is unresolved. Germline CDR1 is DFQATT and CDR2 is SNEGSKA (reference sequence). The CDR3 has 11 residues. V lost 1 base and J lost 4, with 4 bases in between. The CDR3 bases are TGCAGTGCTAGAGGGGTCACTGAAGCTTTCTTT. As protein: CSARGVTEAFF.

This clonotype was observed a few times. The chain is built from TRBV3-1 and TRBJ2-1; the D gene could be TRBD1 or TRBD2 (5 bases each). The CDR3 runs 15 residues. V was pared by 2 bases and J by 9 bases, with 17 bases between. The germline gives CDR1 LGHDT, CDR2 YNNKEL (reference sequence). The CDR3 DNA reads as TGTGCCAGCAGCCAATCGGTGGGGGTTTCCAGTGAGCAGTTCTTC. This sequence encodes CASSQSVGVSSEQFF.

The chain links TRBV11-3 to TRBJ2-3, with D maybe TRBD2 (5 bases). CDR1 SGHNT and CDR2 YENEEA come from the germline V gene. V lost 4 bases, J lost 7 bases, and 12 bases lay in between. CDR3 length equals 13 residues. The CDR3 DNA is TGTGCCAGCAGCTCCGGACTGTCGAATACGCAGTATTTT. Its protein product is CASSSGLSNTQYF.

This clonotype was counted ten times or more. The chain joins TRBV6-5 to TRBJ1-4, with no clear D. V was pared by 2 bases and J by 0 bases, with 4 bases between. CDR1 is MNHEY, CDR2 SVGAGI, per germline. The CDR3 length is 14 residues. The CDR3 sequence: CASSYGTTNEKLFF. The CDR3 nucleotides are TGTGCCAGCAGTTACGGGACAACTAATGAAAAACTGTTTTTT.

The chain employs TRBV7-2 and TRBJ2-7; 10 nucleotides agree with TRBD2. After removal of 7 bases from V and 2 bases from J, the junction contained 8 bases not matched to a gene. The CDR3 is 15 residues long. Germline V CDR1 and CDR2: SGHTA, FQGNSA. The CDR3 loop reads CASTLTSGSPYEQYF. The CDR3 DNA follows: TGTGCCAGCACCTTGACTAGCGGGTCCCCCTACGAGCAGTACTTC.

This clonotype appeared a few times. V gene TRBV12-5 combines with J gene TRBJ2-3, with D perhaps TRBD2 (5 bases). Trimming pared 4 bases from V and 5 bases from J, leaving 10 bases between. This CDR3 comprises 13 residues. Germline lookup yields CDR1 LGHNT and CDR2 FRNRAP. For the CDR3, the DNA is TGTGCTAGTGGTTCGTCGAGGGAAGATACGCAGTATTTT. Its protein is CASGSSREDTQYF.

This clonotype was observed a handful of times. This chain links TRBV9 with TRBJ2-5; D is undetermined. This CDR3 region has 14 residues. Germline V CDR1 and CDR2: SGDLS, YYNGEE. Trimming pared 0 bases from V and 5 bases from J, leaving 11 bases between. CDR3 residues: CASSVGSGMETQYF. CDR3 coding DNA: TGTGCCAGCAGCGTAGGGTCAGGAATGGAGACCCAGTACTTC.